Listed below are T cell receptor beta chains from one sample, sequenced in a study of CD8+CD57+ T cells in acquired aplastic anemia. TCRdb redid the calling of the reads with MiXCR, one entry per CDR3 protein. The table includes roughly 180,000 distinct CDR3 sequences, roughly half detected once. Material for sequencing was sorted CD4+, CD8+, or CD8+CD57+ T cells (not recorded which) from PBMCs. The receptors were gathered from a human donor in good health. The CDR3 runs from the conserved cysteine through the conserved F or W. D genes are given only for firm matches. Not every row has a clone size; where given, it reads once, few, many or a size class.

cdr3_nt	cdr3_aa	clone_size	d_call	v_call	j_call
TGTGCCACCAGTGAAGGGGGAAGCTACGAGCAGTACTTC	CATSEGGSYEQYF	few	NA	TRBV24-1	TRBJ2-7
TGTGCCAGCAGTCCCGTAGGAATGGAGACCCAGTACTTC	CASSPVGMETQYF	few	NA	TRBV28	TRBJ2-5
TGTGCCAGCAGCCCCCAGATGGGGGGCGGGAATCAAGAGACCCAGTACTTC	CASSPQMGGGNQETQYF	NA	NA	TRBV9	TRBJ2-5
TGCAGTGCTCAGGACCCAGCGGGGAGCACAGATACGCAGTATTTT	CSAQDPAGSTDTQYF	NA	TRBD2	TRBV20-1	TRBJ2-3
TGTGCCAGCAGCTTCCTTTTGGGCACTGAAGCTTTCTTT	CASSFLLGTEAFF	NA	NA	TRBV5-6	TRBJ1-1
TGTGCCAGCAATGGGCGGGGCCAACAAGAGACCCAGTACTTC	CASNGRGQQETQYF	many	NA	TRBV6-1	TRBJ2-5
TGCGCCAGCAGCCAAGACAGGGGAACTGGAAACACCATATATTTT	CASSQDRGTGNTIYF	many	NA	TRBV4-3	TRBJ1-3
TGCAGCGTTGAAGGCGGAATAGGGGCTTTCTTT	CSVEGGIGAFF	NA	NA	TRBV29-1	TRBJ1-1
TGTGCCAGCAGCTTTCAGGGCGGGGAGCTGTTTTTT	CASSFQGGELFF	NA	NA	TRBV7-3	TRBJ2-2
TGTGCCACCAGTGGAGACAGACACTATGGCTACACCTTC	CATSGDRHYGYTF	NA	NA	TRBV24-1	TRBJ1-2
TGTGCCACCAGCAGAGATATCGTACCTGGAAACACCATATATTTT	CATSRDIVPGNTIYF	few	NA	TRBV15	TRBJ1-3
TGTGCTAGTGGTTCTCGACTAGTGGCAGATACGCAGTATTTT	CASGSRLVADTQYF	many	NA	TRBV12-5	TRBJ2-3
TGCAGCGTTGTCGGAGATCTACTCTATGGCTACACCTTC	CSVVGDLLYGYTF	once	NA	TRBV29-1	TRBJ1-2
TGTGCCAGCAGGAAGGACGCCTCGATGAACACTGAAGCTTTCTTT	CASRKDASMNTEAFF	NA	NA	TRBV2	TRBJ1-1
TGTGCCAGCACCGGGACTCCGGGCGCCACTGAAGCTTTCTTT	CASTGTPGATEAFF	NA	NA	TRBV2	TRBJ1-1
TGCAGTGCTGGGGTACAGCTAGCCAAAAACATTCAGTACTTC	CSAGVQLAKNIQYF	many	NA	TRBV20-1	TRBJ2-4
TGTACCAGCAGCCCTATGATCGGACCCCTCCACTTT	CTSSPMIGPLHF	NA	NA	TRBV7-2	TRBJ1-6
TGTGCCAGCAGCCACCCAGTGAGGGGGGTCGATGAGCAGTTCTTC	CASSHPVRGVDEQFF	many	NA	TRBV7-9	TRBJ2-1
TGTGCCAGCAGTGCGGGGATTAATTCACCCCTCCACTTT	CASSAGINSPLHF	many	NA	TRBV6-1	TRBJ1-6
TGTGCCAGCAGCTTATTACTAGCGGGAGGTACGGGGGAGCTGTTTTTT	CASSLLLAGGTGELFF	many	TRBD2	TRBV7-8	TRBJ2-2
TGTGCCAGCAGTTCTCGCCAAACAGGGGGCAATGGCTACACCTTC	CASSSRQTGGNGYTF	NA	TRBD1	TRBV12-3/TRBV12-4	TRBJ1-2
TGCAGCGTTGCCGGACAGGGTTTCTATGGCTACACCTTC	CSVAGQGFYGYTF	NA	TRBD1	TRBV29-1	TRBJ1-2
TGTGCCAGCAGTTCTGCAGGGGGACGAATGAACACTGAAGCTTTCTTT	CASSSAGGRMNTEAFF	many	TRBD1	TRBV12-3/TRBV12-4	TRBJ1-1
TGCGCCAGCAGCTTCGGGGGGGATACGCAGTATTTT	CASSFGGDTQYF	many	TRBD2	TRBV5-1	TRBJ2-3
TGTGCCACCAGTGTCTCTAGCCGTGACACCGGGGAGCTGTTTTTT	CATSVSSRDTGELFF	many	NA	TRBV24-1	TRBJ2-2
TGTGCCAGCAGCTTAACACCTGAGGAAAAACTGTTTTTT	CASSLTPEEKLFF	NA	NA	TRBV7-9	TRBJ1-4
TGTGCCAGCAGCTCAGGACAGACCACCTACGAGCAGTACTTC	CASSSGQTTYEQYF	NA	NA	TRBV7-9	TRBJ2-7
TGTGCCAGCAGCCAGGCATTGACAGTAGCTCTTTCGGGCTACACCTTC	CASSQALTVALSGYTF	many	NA	TRBV4-2	TRBJ1-2
TGTGCCAGCAGTTTGTCAGGGAGCAGCACAGATACGCAGTATTTT	CASSLSGSSTDTQYF	few	NA	TRBV28	TRBJ2-3
TGTGCCAGTAGTATTTTGGGGACCTACAATCAGCCCCAGCATTTT	CASSILGTYNQPQHF	NA	NA	TRBV19	TRBJ1-5
TGTGCCAGCAGTTTAGGAGGACTAGGGAACAATGAGCAGTTCTTC	CASSLGGLGNNEQFF	few	TRBD2	TRBV2	TRBJ2-1
TGCAGTGCTATCTCCTCCAGGGGCTACGAGCAGTACTTC	CSAISSRGYEQYF	few	NA	TRBV20-1	TRBJ2-7
TGTGCCAGCAGTATCCACCAAGAGACCCAGTACTTC	CASSIHQETQYF	many	NA	TRBV11-3	TRBJ2-5
TGCAGCGTTGAGTGGAGCTCCTATAATTCACCCCTCCACTTT	CSVEWSSYNSPLHF	once	NA	TRBV29-1	TRBJ1-6
TGTGCCAGCAGCTCCCCGAGCCAACAAGAGACCCAGTACTTC	CASSSPSQQETQYF	NA	NA	TRBV7-8	TRBJ2-5
TGTGCCAGCAGAAGGACGGCTAACGAGCAGTACTTC	CASRRTANEQYF	NA	NA	TRBV28	TRBJ2-7
TGTGCCAGCAGTTTCGGAGCGCGAACCACAGATACGCAGTATTTT	CASSFGARTTDTQYF	NA	NA	TRBV6-5	TRBJ2-3
TGCGCCAGCAGGCAATCAGGGGGTAAGGGAAACACCATATATTTT	CASRQSGGKGNTIYF	NA	TRBD1	TRBV10-1	TRBJ1-3
TGTGCCAGCAGCCCGGGGAATTCACCCCTCCACTTT	CASSPGNSPLHF	many	NA	TRBV7-9	TRBJ1-6
TGCAGTGTGGAAAGGGACATTAACACTGAAGCTTTCTTT	CSVERDINTEAFF	NA	NA	TRBV20-1	TRBJ1-1
TGTGCCAGCAGCTTAGCGCTGAACGCCGTAGGTGAGCAGTACTTC	CASSLALNAVGEQYF	many	NA	TRBV7-2	TRBJ2-7